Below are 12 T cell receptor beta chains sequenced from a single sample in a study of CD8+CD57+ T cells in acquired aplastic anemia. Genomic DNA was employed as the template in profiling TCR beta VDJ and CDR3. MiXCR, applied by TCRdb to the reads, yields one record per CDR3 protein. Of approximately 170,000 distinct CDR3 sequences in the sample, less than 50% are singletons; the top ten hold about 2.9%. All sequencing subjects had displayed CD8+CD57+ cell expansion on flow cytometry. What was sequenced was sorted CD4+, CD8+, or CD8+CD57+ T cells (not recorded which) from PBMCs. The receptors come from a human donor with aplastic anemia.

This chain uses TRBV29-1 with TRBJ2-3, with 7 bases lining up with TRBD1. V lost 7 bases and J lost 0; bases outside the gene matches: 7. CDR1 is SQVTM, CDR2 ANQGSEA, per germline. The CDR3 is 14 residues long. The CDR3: CSARDSSSTDTQYF. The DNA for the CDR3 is TGCAGCGCTAGGGACAGTTCTAGCACAGATACGCAGTATTTT.

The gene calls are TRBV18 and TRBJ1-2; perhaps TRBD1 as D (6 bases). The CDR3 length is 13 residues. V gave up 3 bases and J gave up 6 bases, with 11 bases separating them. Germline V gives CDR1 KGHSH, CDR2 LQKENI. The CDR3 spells CASSPGTKDGYTF. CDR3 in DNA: TGTGCCAGCTCACCCGGGACAAAAGATGGCTACACCTTC.

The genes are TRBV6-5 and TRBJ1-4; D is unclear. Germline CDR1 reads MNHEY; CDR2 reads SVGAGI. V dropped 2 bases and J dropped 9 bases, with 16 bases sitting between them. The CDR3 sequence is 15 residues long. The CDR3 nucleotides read TGTGCCAGCAGTTACACGGGATTACAAGGAAAAAAACTGTTTTTT. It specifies CASSYTGLQGKKLFF.

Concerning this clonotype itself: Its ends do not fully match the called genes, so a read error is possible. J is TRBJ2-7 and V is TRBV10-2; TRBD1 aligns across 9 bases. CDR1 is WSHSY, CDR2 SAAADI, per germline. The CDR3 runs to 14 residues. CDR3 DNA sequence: TGTGCCAGCAGGAGGGACAGGGTAAACTACGAGCAGTACTTC. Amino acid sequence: CASRRDRVNYEQYF.

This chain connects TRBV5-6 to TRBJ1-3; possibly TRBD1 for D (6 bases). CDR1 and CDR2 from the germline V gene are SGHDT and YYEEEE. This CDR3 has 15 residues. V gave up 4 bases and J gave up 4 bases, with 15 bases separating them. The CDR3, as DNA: TGTGCCAGCAGCACCCTACAGGGTCCCGGAAACACCATATATTTT. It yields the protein CASSTLQGPGNTIYF.

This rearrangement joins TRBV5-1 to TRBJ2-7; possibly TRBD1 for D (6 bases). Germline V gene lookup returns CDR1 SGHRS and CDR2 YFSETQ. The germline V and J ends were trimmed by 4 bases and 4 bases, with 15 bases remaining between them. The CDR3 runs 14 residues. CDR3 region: CASSPSTGTYEQYF. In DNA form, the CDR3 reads TGCGCCAGCAGCCCGTCGACAGGAACGTACGAGCAGTACTTC.

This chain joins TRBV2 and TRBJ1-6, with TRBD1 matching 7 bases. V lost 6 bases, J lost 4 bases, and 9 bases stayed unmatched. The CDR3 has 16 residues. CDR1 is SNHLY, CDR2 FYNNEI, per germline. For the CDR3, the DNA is TGTGCCAGCAGGGGTCCGGGACAGACATATAATTCACCCCTCCACTTT. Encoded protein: CASRGPGQTYNSPLHF.

Written as DNA, the CDR3 is TGTGCCACCGGCGTGAGAGGGAGCACAGATACGCAGTATTTT. Amino acid sequence: CATGVRGSTDTQYF. The chain uses TRBV24-1 and TRBJ2-3; maybe TRBD2 (5 bases). The CDR3 is 14 amino acids. V lost 9 bases and J 0 bases, leaving 12 bases between the germline ends. Germline loops: CDR1 KGHDR, CDR2 SFDVKD.

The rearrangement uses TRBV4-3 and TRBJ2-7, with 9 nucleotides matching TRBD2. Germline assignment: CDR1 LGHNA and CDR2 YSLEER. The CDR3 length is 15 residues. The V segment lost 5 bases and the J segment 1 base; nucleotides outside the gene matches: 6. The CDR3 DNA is TGCGCCAGCAGCTTAGCAGCGGGGGGTTCCTACGAGCAGTACTTC. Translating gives CASSLAAGGSYEQYF.

The CDR3 reads CASVPVGGALLGYTF. The CDR3 bases are TGTGCCAGCGTACCTGTGGGGGGCGCGTTGCTTGGCTACACCTTC. The gene calls are TRBV27 and TRBJ1-2; TRBD1 might be the D (6 bases). The CDR3 has 15 residues. Per the germline V gene, CDR1 is MNHEY and CDR2 is SMNVEV (reference sequence). V lost 8 bases and J 7 bases, leaving 23 bases between the germline ends.

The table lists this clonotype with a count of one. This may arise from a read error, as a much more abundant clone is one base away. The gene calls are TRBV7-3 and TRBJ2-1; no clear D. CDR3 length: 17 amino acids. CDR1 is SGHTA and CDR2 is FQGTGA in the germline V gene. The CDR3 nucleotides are TGTGCCTGCAGCTTAACTCCTGACTCCCGGCATTCCGATGAGCAGTTCTTC. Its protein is CACSLTPDSRHSDEQFF.

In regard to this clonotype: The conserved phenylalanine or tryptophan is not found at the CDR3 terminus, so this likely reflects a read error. Written as DNA, the CDR3 is TGTGCCAGCAGTTTATCAGGGAGGAACACTGAAGCTTTCTCT. As protein: CASSLSGRNTEAFS. The rearrangement uses TRBV27 and TRBJ1-1; D is unresolved. The CDR3 is 14 residues long. Germline-derived CDR1 and CDR2 are MNHEY and SMNVEV (reference sequence). V lost 0 bases to trimming and J lost 1 base, with 6 bases between them.